These 18 T cell receptor beta chains originate from one sample sequenced in a study of tumor-infiltrating lymphocytes in localized non-small cell lung cancer. Clones were sequenced by immunoSEQ multiplex PCR, and TCRdb holds only the in-frame ones, with some missing. The data contain 20,000 to 25,000 clones, approximately 80% of them singletons. What was sequenced was lung tumor tissue. These receptors came from a human donor with non-small cell lung cancer.

This CDR3 reads CATQVIAGVDEQFF. The CDR3, as DNA: TGTGCCACCCAAGTTATAGCGGGAGTCGATGAGCAGTTCTTC. The chain combines TRBV6-6 with TRBJ2-1; 9 nucleotides align to TRBD2. The V gene end was trimmed by 10 bases and the J gene end by 8 bases; junction bases not matched to a gene: 12. The CDR3 contains 14 residues. Germline V gives CDR1 MNHNY, CDR2 SVGAGI (reference sequence).

The chain links TRBV2 to TRBJ2-7; D tentatively reads TRBD1 or TRBD2 (6 bases each). CDR3 length: 17 residues. Germline CDR1 is SNHLY and CDR2 is FYNNEI. The V end was cut by 2 bases, the J end by 0 bases, with 17 bases between. CDR3 coding DNA: TGTGCCAGCAGTGAAACAGGGTGGGAGGATAGCTCCTACGAGCAGTACTTC. Translation gives CASSETGWEDSSYEQYF.

The chain joins TRBV25-1 to TRBJ1-3; maybe TRBD1 (5 bases). Trimming pared 4 bases from V and 0 bases from J, leaving 7 bases between. CDR3 size: 14 residues. Looked up from germline, CDR1 is MGHDK and CDR2 is SYGVNS. As DNA, the CDR3 is TGTGCCAGCAGTGGACAGATCTCTGGAAACACCATATATTTT. It specifies CASSGQISGNTIYF.

The chain combines TRBV10-3 with TRBJ2-5; D unresolved. Trimming stripped 5 bases from V and 4 bases from J, with 17 bases between. This CDR3 contains 15 residues. Germline V gives CDR1 ENHRY, CDR2 SYGVKD. CDR3 DNA: TGTGCCATCAGTTACGACTCCTCCGGCGGAGAGACCCAGTACTTC. Amino acid sequence: CAISYDSSGGETQYF.

This rearrangement joins TRBV10-3 to TRBJ2-1, with TRBD1 as a possible D gene (7 bases). This CDR3 contains 15 residues. The germline CDR1 and CDR2 sequences are ENHRY and SYGVKD. Trimming took 8 bases from V and 4 from J, leaving 18 bases between them. The CDR3 reads CAISGRDRQYNEQFF. The CDR3 bases are TGTGCCATCTCCGGGCGGGACAGACAATACAATGAGCAGTTCTTC.

The chain couples TRBV18 to TRBJ2-7; the match to TRBD1 covers 9 bases. J lost 2 bases, V lost 8 bases, and 7 bases had no gene match. The CDR3 length is 14 residues. Germline CDR1 KGHSH, CDR2 LQKENI. CDR3 DNA: TGTGCCAGCGGGCCGGGACAGGGTACCTACGAGCAGTACTTC. It specifies CASGPGQGTYEQYF.

In its sample, this clone was seen a few times. The gene calls are TRBV10-1 and TRBJ2-7, with 11 bases fitting TRBD2. V shed 2 bases and J 6 bases; nucleotides not matched to a gene: 6. Per germline, CDR1 WNHNN and CDR2 SYGVQD (reference sequence). CDR3 size: 15 residues. CDR3: CASSEDPGLAAEQYF. Here the CDR3 DNA reads TGCGCCAGCAGTGAGGACCCGGGACTAGCGGCCGAGCAGTACTTC.

V gene TRBV30 combines with J gene TRBJ2-1; TRBD2 matches at 8 bases. The J segment lost 9 bases and the V segment lost 4 bases, leaving 8 bases of the junction unmatched. Germline V CDR1 and CDR2: GTSNPN, SVGIG (reference sequence). The CDR3 totals 13 residues. The DNA for the CDR3 is TGTGCCTGGACTAGGAGCGGGAGTGCTGAGCAGTTCTTC. Its translation is CAWTRSGSAEQFF.

This clone turned up a few times. The chain recombines TRBV11-2 with TRBJ1-2, with D maybe TRBD1 (6 bases). CDR3 length equals 16 residues. Germline V gene data show CDR1 as SGHAT and CDR2 as FQNNGV. Trimming removed 5 bases at V and 9 bases at J, with 25 bases between. This CDR3 is CASSPGGRGGQVRYTF. The DNA of the CDR3 is TGTGCCAGCAGCCCGGGGGGGCGTGGAGGTCAAGTTCGCTACACCTTC. The entire variable domain, with the rest obtained from reference TRBV11-2 and TRBJ1-2, is as follows: EAGVAQSPRYKIIEKRQSVAFWCNPISGHATLYWYQQILGQGPKLLIQFQNNGVVDDSQLPKDRFSAERLKGVDSTLKIQPAKLEDSAVYLCASSPGGRGGQVRYTFGSGTRLTVV.

The chain uses TRBV7-6 and TRBJ2-7, with a possible D match to TRBD1 (6 bases). The CDR3 has 15 residues. Trimming shortened V by 6 bases and J by 4 bases, and 19 bases separated the two germline ends. Germline loops: CDR1 SGHVS, CDR2 FNYEAQ. CDR3: CASSRNQGNLYEQYF. In DNA, the CDR3 is TGTGCCAGCAGTCGAAACCAGGGGAATCTGTACGAGCAGTACTTC. Based on the CDR3 plus reference TRBV7-6 and TRBJ2-7, the full variable domain is GAGVSQSPRYKVTKRGQDVALRCDPISGHVSLYWYRQALGQGPEFLTYFNYEAQQDKSGLPNDRFSAERPEGSISTLTIQRTEQRDSAMYRCASSRNQGNLYEQYFGPGTRLTVT.

The V call is TRBV9, the J call TRBJ1-2; TRBD1 agrees at 10 bases. Unmatched junction bases numbered 10, after V lost 0 bases and J lost 8 bases. The germline gives CDR1 SGDLS, CDR2 YYNGEE. The CDR3 contains 16 residues. CDR3 amino acids: CASSVGRQGAVVGYTF. The DNA for the CDR3 is TGTGCCAGCAGCGTAGGGAGACAGGGGGCGGTTGTCGGCTACACCTTC.

The chain uses TRBV7-2 and TRBJ2-1; unclear D gene. The germline V gene encodes CDR1 SGHTA and CDR2 FQGNSA. V was cut by 5 bases and J by 6 bases, with 8 bases left in between. The CDR3 spans 12 residues. This CDR3 is CASSPPVNEQFF. The CDR3 bases are TGTGCCAGCAGCCCCCCGGTCAATGAGCAGTTCTTC.

This rearrangement joins TRBV5-6 to TRBJ1-2, with D possibly matching TRBD1 (5 bases). Germline V gives CDR1 SGHDT, CDR2 YYEEEE. V lost 1 base, J lost 6 bases, and 13 bases lay in between. The CDR3 sequence is 14 residues long. The CDR3 region is CASSLRAGRNGYTF. CDR3 nucleotide sequence: TGTGCCAGCAGCTTGAGAGCAGGGCGAAATGGCTACACCTTC. Full variable domain (rest looked up from reference TRBV5-6 and TRBJ1-2): DAGVTQSPTHLIKTRGQQVTLRCSPKSGHDTVSWYQQALGQGPQFIFQYYEEEERQRGNFPDRFSGHQFPNYSSELNVNALLLGDSALYLCASSLRAGRNGYTFGSGTRLTVV.

The rearrangement links TRBV11-2 to TRBJ1-5; D call uncertain. Looked up from germline, CDR1 is SGHAT and CDR2 is FQNNGV. Trimming took off 1 base at V and 4 bases at J, with 5 bases between the two ends. CDR3 size: 13 residues. Here the CDR3 DNA reads TGTGCCAGCAGCTTAGCCGGGAATCAGCCCCAGCATTTT. Amino acids: CASSLAGNQPQHF.

The chain uses TRBV4-1 and TRBJ2-1; TRBD2 matches 11 bases. Per the germline V gene, CDR1 is MGHRA and CDR2 is YSYEKL. The CDR3 consists of 17 residues. Germline trimming cut 0 bases from V and 2 bases from J; bases unmatched to any gene: 3. CDR3: CASSQDLAGGPYNEQFF. In DNA form, the CDR3 reads TGCGCCAGCAGCCAAGATCTAGCGGGAGGACCCTACAATGAGCAGTTCTTC.

The J gene is TRBJ2-4, the V gene TRBV18, with unresolved D. Trimming stripped 3 bases from V and 0 bases from J, with 12 bases between. CDR3 size: 16 residues. CDR1 and CDR2 from the germline V gene are KGHSH and LQKENI. The CDR3 bases are TGTGCCAGCTCACCCCAAGGGTCGGTAGCCAAAAACATTCAGTACTTC. Translation: CASSPQGSVAKNIQYF.

The rearrangement links TRBV29-1 to TRBJ2-5; weak D call: TRBD2 (6 bases). Germline CDR1 and CDR2: SQVTM and ANQGSEA. V gave up 6 bases and J gave up 5 bases, with 10 bases separating them. The CDR3 totals 11 residues. The CDR3 loop is CSVQAGETQYF. The CDR3 DNA reads as TGCAGCGTCCAGGCGGGGGAGACCCAGTACTTC. Looking up the rest from reference TRBV29-1 and TRBJ2-5 gives the full variable domain: SAVISQKPSRDICQRGTSLTIQCQVDSQVTMMFWYRQQPGQSLTLIATANQGSEATYESGFVIDKFPISRPNLTFSTLTVSNMSPEDSSIYLCSVQAGETQYFGPGTRLLVL.

CDR3 nucleotides: TGTGCCATCAGCACGACAGGGACCAACCAGCCCCAGCATTTT. Residues: CAISTTGTNQPQHF. The chain employs TRBV10-3 and TRBJ1-5; 7 bases map to TRBD1. Germline CDR1 reads ENHRY; CDR2 reads SYGVKD. Trimming cost V 6 bases and J 7 bases; bases outside gene matches: 9. CDR3 length equals 14 residues.